This T cell receptor (beta chain) derives from a study of technical replicates of blood from a few donors. Germline CDR1 and CDR2: SGHNT and YYREEE (reference sequence). This CDR3 is 13 amino acids long. Trimming removed 4 bases from V and 4 bases from J, with 9 bases in between. Assay used: immunoSEQ multiplex PCR; TCRdb lists only in-frame clones, some missing. The repertoire holds more than 95,000 clones, with about 95% as singletons. The sequenced sample was T cells isolated from PBMCs. The TCR was taken from a human donor in good health. J is TRBJ1-3 and V is TRBV5-4; no clear D. Here the CDR3 reads CASSPDTGNTIYF. The CDR3, as DNA: TGTGCCAGCAGCCCTGACACCGGAAACACCATATATTTT.